Listed here is a single T cell receptor beta chain. Its antigen is still unknown. This sample was included in a study of shared clonotypes between healthy human individuals. V lost 0 bases and J lost 4; bases outside the gene matches: 3. CDR3 length: 16 amino acids. The germline CDR1 and CDR2 sequences are SGHTA and FQGNSA. Assay: immunoSEQ multiplex PCR; the TCRdb copy retains only in-frame clones and omits some. This table holds 1.6 million or so clones, roughly 96% found once. Study results and caveats: Non-shared clonotypes had lower generation probabilities than clonotypes shared by all four sorted-subset donors.

The receptor was isolated from a man aged 25 to 40 in good health. V gene TRBV7-2 combines with J gene TRBJ2-2, with TRBD2 matching 9 bases. The sample consisted of naive CD4+ T cells sorted from blood. Subset in this sample: CD45RA+ positively selected. CDR3 protein: CASSLAQGLATGELFF. The CDR3 DNA follows: TGTGCCAGCAGCTTAGCGCAGGGACTAGCCACCGGGGAGCTGTTTTTT.